The 23 T cell receptor beta chains reported below all come from one sample, sequenced in a study of CD8 T cells in Susac syndrome. cDNA came from around 0.54 to 1 ug RNA primed by random hexamers. TCRdb fed the immunoSEQ multiplex PCR reads into MiXCR, producing one record per CDR3 protein. Of about 120,000 distinct CDR3 sequences in the sample, about 95% are singletons; the top ten hold roughly 0.092%. The sample comprised CD4+ T cells from PBMCs. These receptors originate from a human donor in good health.

This chain uses TRBV12-3 or TRBV12-4 with TRBJ2-7; 7 positions match TRBD2. This CDR3 is 14 amino acids long. Trimming at V came to 5 bases and at J to 6 bases, leaving 10 bases not matched to a gene. Here the CDR3 reads CASSPGAGLSEQYF. The DNA for the CDR3 is TGTGCCAGCAGTCCCGGAGCGGGATTGTCCGAGCAGTACTTC.

The chain combines TRBV29-1 with TRBJ2-3; no clear D gene. V was cut by 1 base and J by 2 bases, with 10 bases left in between. The CDR3 consists of 14 residues. Germline V gene sequence: CDR1 SQVTM, CDR2 ANQGSEA. The CDR3 DNA is TGCAGCGTTGAAGTTGTCGTACACACAGATACGCAGTATTTT. It is translated as CSVEVVVHTDTQYF.

This clonotype appeared a single time. The CDR3 is CASSEERLAANEQFF. Written as DNA, the CDR3 is TGTGCCAGCAGTGAAGAAAGACTAGCGGCCAATGAGCAGTTCTTC. This chain joins TRBV2 and TRBJ2-1; 9 positions agree with TRBD2. CDR3 size: 15 residues. CDR1 is SNHLY, CDR2 FYNNEI, per germline. J lost 6 bases, V lost 1 base, and 4 bases had no gene match.

The V gene is TRBV6-6, the J gene TRBJ2-1, with 7 bases identical to TRBD1. The germline V gene encodes CDR1 MNHNY and CDR2 SVGAGI (reference sequence). J was trimmed by 8 bases and V by 5 bases; bases with no gene match: 6. CDR3 length equals 13 residues. The CDR3 loop is CASSPRQGHEQFF. CDR3 sequence (DNA): TGTGCCAGCAGTCCCCGACAGGGCCATGAGCAGTTCTTC.

The chain couples TRBV29-1 to TRBJ2-5; TRBD1 agrees at 11 bases. The length of the CDR3 is 14 residues. Germline V gene data show CDR1 as SQVTM and CDR2 as ANQGSEA. V was clipped by 2 bases and J by 6 bases; unmatched bases: 5. The CDR3 spells CSVERDRGGKTQYF. In nucleotides, the CDR3 is TGCAGCGTTGAAAGGGACAGGGGGGGGAAGACCCAGTACTTC. The variable domain in full, completed from reference TRBV29-1 and TRBJ2-5, reads SAVISQKPSRDICQRGTSLTIQCQVDSQVTMMFWYRQQPGQSLTLIATANQGSEATYESGFVIDKFPISRPNLTFSTLTVSNMSPEDSSIYLCSVERDRGGKTQYFGPGTRLLVL.

CDR3 sequence: CASRGTGGGYTF. CDR3 DNA: TGTGCCAGTAGAGGCACAGGGGGTGGCTACACCTTC. The chain joins TRBV19 to TRBJ1-2, with 8 bases that match TRBD1. Germline CDR1 is LNHDA and CDR2 is SQIVND (reference sequence). With 6 bases clipped from V and 7 bases from J, the junction kept 4 bases outside the gene matches. The CDR3 length is 12 residues. The complete variable domain, with remaining parts taken from reference TRBV19 and TRBJ1-2, reads DGGITQSPKYLFRKEGQNVTLSCEQNLNHDAMYWYRQDPGQGLRLIYYSQIVNDFQKGDIAEGYSVSREKKESFPLTVTSAQKNPTAFYLCASRGTGGGYTFGSGTRLTVV.

The chain employs TRBV12-3 or TRBV12-4 and TRBJ2-7, with D tentatively TRBD2 (6 bases). The CDR3 is 12 amino acids. With 5 bases removed from V and 6 bases from J, the gap between germline ends came to 11 bases. CDR3: CASSPDYSEQYF. As DNA, the CDR3 is TGTGCCAGCAGTCCGGACTACTCCGAGCAGTACTTC.

This clonotype was seen a single time. The gene calls are TRBV6-2 or TRBV6-3 and TRBJ2-2; 7 positions match TRBD2. The CDR3 is 19 amino acids. Germline-derived CDR1 and CDR2 are MNHEY and SVGEGT. V shed 2 bases and J 7 bases; nucleotides not matched to a gene: 19. CDR3: CASSYPHIAGEGPNGELFF. The CDR3 DNA reads as TGTGCCAGCAGTTACCCTCACATCGCCGGGGAGGGCCCAAACGGGGAGCTGTTTTTT.

This rearrangement joins TRBV19 to TRBJ2-2; D remains unclear. V shed 6 bases and J shed 5 bases, with 13 bases lying between them. Germline V gene sequence: CDR1 LNHDA, CDR2 SQIVND (reference sequence). CDR3 length: 14 amino acids. The CDR3: CASSPSEITGELFF. CDR3 nucleotides: TGTGCCAGTAGCCCTTCTGAGATAACCGGGGAGCTGTTTTTT.

The chain employs TRBV5-6 and TRBJ2-7; TRBD1 matches 8 bases. Germline CDR1 reads SGHDT; CDR2 reads YYEEEE. The CDR3 contains 15 residues. Unmatched junction bases numbered 10, after V lost 4 bases and J lost 4 bases. The CDR3 DNA reads TGTGCCAGCAGCCCAGGGACAGGTGCGTTATACGAGCAGTACTTC. Encoded protein: CASSPGTGALYEQYF.

This chain joins TRBV7-8 and TRBJ1-5; 7 bases match TRBD1. This CDR3 has 14 amino acids. The ends lost 3 bases at V and 7 bases at J; junction bases unmatched: 6. From germline, CDR1 is SGHVS and CDR2 FQNEAQ. The CDR3 coding sequence is TGTGCCAGCAGCTTTTCAGGGGGAGAACAGCCCCAGCATTTT. It translates to CASSFSGGEQPQHF.

The V call is TRBV10-3, the J call TRBJ1-1, with 7 bases aligning to TRBD1. Germline V lookup: CDR1 ENHRY, CDR2 SYGVKD. The CDR3 runs to 14 residues. Trimming took 5 bases from V and 6 from J; bases not matched to a gene: 9. CDR3 sequence (DNA): TGTGCCATCAGTCTCAGGGGGGAAAACTCTGAAGCTTTCTTT. It codes for CAISLRGENSEAFF.

The rearrangement links TRBV7-2 to TRBJ2-1; perhaps TRBD2 as D (5 bases). This CDR3 spans 16 amino acids. Germline CDR1 reads SGHTA; CDR2 reads FQGNSA. V gave up 5 bases and J gave up 4 bases, with 18 bases separating them. CDR3 in amino acids: CASSKVGGSQYNEQFF. Written as DNA, the CDR3 is TGTGCCAGCAGCAAAGTTGGTGGGAGTCAATACAATGAGCAGTTCTTC. Based on the CDR3 plus reference TRBV7-2 and TRBJ2-1, the full variable domain is GAGVSQSPSNKVTEKGKDVELRCDPISGHTALYWYRQSLGQGLEFLIYFQGNSAPDKSGLPSDRFSAERTGGSVSTLTIQRTQQEDSAVYLCASSKVGGSQYNEQFFGPGTRLTVL.

The chain employs TRBV19 and TRBJ2-5; tentatively, D is TRBD1 or TRBD2 (5 bases each). V was cut by 11 bases and J by 5 bases, with 24 bases left in between. Germline V gene sequence: CDR1 LNHDA, CDR2 SQIVND (reference sequence). The CDR3 sequence is 15 residues long. CDR3 sequence (DNA): TGTGCCTCCCGGCGGGCAGGGAACGTTGATGAGACCCAGTACTTC. It encodes CASRRAGNVDETQYF.

This chain connects TRBV18 to TRBJ1-1; D may be TRBD1 (5 bases). This CDR3 region has 16 residues. V shed 1 base and J shed 0 bases, with 12 bases lying between them. The V gene's germline CDR1 is KGHSH and CDR2 LQKENI. The CDR3 bases are TGTGCCAGCTCACCACAGGGGATTGGTATGAACACTGAAGCTTTCTTT. It is translated as CASSPQGIGMNTEAFF.

The chain couples TRBV14 to TRBJ1-6, with 8 bases identical to TRBD1. The V and J ends lost 4 bases and 9 bases, in that order; junction bases with no gene match: 14. This CDR3 is 17 amino acids long. In germline, CDR1 is SGHDN, CDR2 FVKESK. CDR3 sequence (DNA): TGTGCCAGCAGCCGCGAAGGGCCCGACAGGGGAAGTTCACCCCTCCACTTT. It encodes CASSREGPDRGSSPLHF.

This chain links TRBV3-1 with TRBJ2-4, with 14 bases that match TRBD2. With V trimmed by 4 bases and J by 7 bases, 12 bases remained unmatched. Germline loops: CDR1 LGHDT, CDR2 YNNKEL (reference sequence). This CDR3 has 18 amino acids. The CDR3 nucleotides are TGTGCCAGCAGCCTTGGGACTAGCGGGAGAGGAAGTGGGAACATTCAGTACTTC. It is translated as CASSLGTSGRGSGNIQYF.

The genes are TRBV12-5 and TRBJ2-1; 13 bases fit TRBD2. The V gene's germline CDR1 is LGHNT and CDR2 FRNRAP. This CDR3 has 18 amino acids. The V gene end was trimmed by 4 bases and the J gene end by 5 bases; junction bases not matched to a gene: 11. The CDR3 DNA reads as TGTGCTAGTGGTTCGCCGACACTAGCGGGAGGGCCGGACAATGAGCAGTTCTTC. Its protein product is CASGSPTLAGGPDNEQFF.

This clonotype appeared a single time. The V call is TRBV9, the J call TRBJ1-2, with D perhaps matching TRBD1 (6 bases). Germline V gives CDR1 SGDLS, CDR2 YYNGEE. The CDR3 loop spans 14 amino acids. Trimming left V 3 bases short and J 1 base short, with 10 bases between. DNA of the CDR3: TGTGCCAGCAGCGCGACAGGATTTAACTATGGCTACACCTTC. This translates into CASSATGFNYGYTF.

This clonotype has just one count. The CDR3 DNA sequence: TGTGCCAGCAGTATTAGGGCTCTTTTAGGCAATGAGCAGTTCTTC. Protein: CASSIRALLGNEQFF. V gene TRBV2 combines with J gene TRBJ2-1; D unclear. This CDR3 is 15 amino acids long. Germline V gives CDR1 SNHLY, CDR2 FYNNEI. V dropped 5 bases and J dropped 6 bases, with 17 bases sitting between them. Complete variable domain (other parts from reference TRBV2 and TRBJ2-1): EPEVTQTPSHQVTQMGQEVILRCVPISNHLYFYWYRQILGQKVEFLVSFYNNEISEKSEIFDDQFSVERPDGSNFTLKIRSTKLEDSAMYFCASSIRALLGNEQFFGPGTRLTVL.

CDR3 sequence reads: CSATTGSEQYF. DNA of the CDR3: TGCAGTGCCACGACTGGATCCGAGCAGTACTTC. The rearrangement joins TRBV20-1 to TRBJ2-7; no definite D call. V lost 6 bases, J lost 6 bases, and 12 bases lay in between. This CDR3 contains 11 residues. The germline V gene has CDR1 DFQATT and CDR2 SNEGSKA (reference sequence).

The rearrangement uses TRBV2 and TRBJ2-5; 7 bases fit TRBD1. Germline-derived CDR1 and CDR2 are SNHLY and FYNNEI. V shed 6 bases and J 4 bases; nucleotides not matched to a gene: 14. This CDR3 has 16 residues. CDR3 amino acids: CASRLNDRVGRETQYF. The CDR3 bases are TGTGCCAGCAGGTTAAACGACAGGGTTGGACGAGAGACCCAGTACTTC.

The chain has TRBV27 and TRBJ2-7; D unclear. The germline V and J ends were trimmed by 6 bases and 1 base, with 13 bases remaining between them. In germline, CDR1 is MNHEY, CDR2 SMNVEV (reference sequence). The CDR3 totals 14 residues. The chain's CDR3 is CASRPRDGSYEQYF. CDR3 in DNA: TGTGCCAGCAGACCAAGGGATGGGTCCTACGAGCAGTACTTC.